Following are 27 T cell receptor beta chains from one sample sequenced in a study of blood T cell repertoires in COVID-19. Profiled with immunoSEQ multiplex PCR; TCRdb holds only in-frame clones, not every one. Altogether under 95,000 clones are present, about 89% being singletons, with the ten largest covering around 2.6%. Input material: peripheral blood. The receptors derive from a man over 45 with COVID-19, enrolled during active disease.

The CDR3 DNA reads as TGCGCCAGCAGCCCGCCTAGCGGGAGTAATGAGCAGTTCTTC. It specifies CASSPPSGSNEQFF. The V call is TRBV4-1, the J call TRBJ2-1; 10 bases line up with TRBD2. V shed 4 bases and J 7 bases; nucleotides not matched to a gene: 4. Germline loops: CDR1 MGHRA, CDR2 YSYEKL. The CDR3 sequence is 14 residues long.

The chain's CDR3 is CASSPTGGLGQPQHF. CDR3 sequence (DNA): TGTGCCAGCAGCCCTACAGGGGGCTTGGGTCAGCCCCAGCATTTT. The rearrangement joins TRBV9 to TRBJ1-5; TRBD1 matches 9 bases. V trimming: 4 bases; J trimming: 6 bases; junction bases outside the gene matches: 8. This CDR3 is 15 amino acids long. From germline, CDR1 is SGDLS and CDR2 YYNGEE.

The chain links TRBV29-1 to TRBJ2-1; 11 positions match TRBD1. Germline values: CDR1 SQVTM, CDR2 ANQGSEA. The CDR3 runs 13 residues. Trimming at V came to 6 bases and at J to 7 bases, leaving 5 bases not matched to a gene. CDR3 protein: CSVPGQGENEQFF. In nucleotides, the CDR3 is TGCAGCGTACCGGGACAGGGGGAAAATGAGCAGTTCTTC.

This chain links TRBV7-3 with TRBJ2-5, with D maybe TRBD2 (6 bases). Trimming pared 1 base from V and 1 base from J, leaving 10 bases between. The CDR3 sequence is 15 residues long. Germline assignment: CDR1 SGHTA and CDR2 FQGTGA. The DNA for the CDR3 is TGTGCCAGCAGCTTAAGGGGGGAGCCCCAAGAGACCCAGTACTTC. It is translated as CASSLRGEPQETQYF. Filled out from reference TRBV7-3 and TRBJ2-5, the complete variable domain reads GAGVSQTPSNKVTEKGKYVELRCDPISGHTALYWYRQSLGQGPEFLIYFQGTGAADDSGLPNDRFFAVRPEGSVSTLKIQRTERGDSAVYLCASSLRGEPQETQYFGPGTRLLVL.

The V call is TRBV6-5, the J call TRBJ2-5; 7 bases align to TRBD1. Per germline, CDR1 MNHEY and CDR2 SVGAGI. This CDR3 region has 14 residues. The V and J ends lost 6 bases and 1 base, in that order; junction bases with no gene match: 5. CDR3 loop: CASSRDRGQETQYF. The CDR3 DNA reads as TGTGCCAGCAGCAGGGACAGAGGCCAAGAGACCCAGTACTTC.

V usage is TRBV7-8 and J usage is TRBJ2-2; 12 nucleotides align to TRBD2. V dropped 2 bases and J dropped 6; count of bases not matched to a gene: 4. CDR3 length: 16 residues. The germline V gene encodes CDR1 SGHVS and CDR2 FQNEAQ. The CDR3 DNA follows: TGTGCCAGCAGCTTACTAGCGGGAGGGTCCCCCGGGGAGCTGTTTTTT. This translates into CASSLLAGGSPGELFF.

V is TRBV7-2 and J is TRBJ2-3; 10 bases line up with TRBD1. This CDR3 spans 14 amino acids. The junction had 2 bases not matched to a gene; V was cut back by 5 bases and J by 3 bases. The V gene's germline CDR1 is SGHTA and CDR2 FQGNSA. The CDR3 loop reads CASSAGQGTDTQYF. CDR3 in DNA: TGTGCCAGCAGCGCGGGACAGGGGACAGATACGCAGTATTTT.

V and J are TRBV2 and TRBJ2-7; 13 bases align to TRBD2. The trim removed 6 bases at V and 0 bases at J, leaving 8 bases unmatched. Germline loops: CDR1 SNHLY, CDR2 FYNNEI. The CDR3 is made up of 17 amino acids. CDR3 sequence (DNA): TGTGCCAGCAGCCAGAGACTAGCGGGAGGCTTCTCCTACGAGCAGTACTTC. Protein product: CASSQRLAGGFSYEQYF. Using reference TRBV2 and TRBJ2-7 for the parts outside the CDR3, the full variable domain is EPEVTQTPSHQVTQMGQEVILRCVPISNHLYFYWYRQILGQKVEFLVSFYNNEISEKSEIFDDQFSVERPDGSNFTLKIRSTKLEDSAMYFCASSQRLAGGFSYEQYFGPGTRLTVT.

The V and J genes are TRBV5-1 and TRBJ1-5; 7 positions match TRBD1. The V and J ends lost 4 bases and 4 bases, in that order; junction bases with no gene match: 5. CDR1 and CDR2 (germline): SGHRS, YFSETQ. The length of the CDR3 is 14 residues. The CDR3 nucleotides are TGCGCCAGCAGCCCTGGACAGGAGAATCAGCCCCAGCATTTT. Its protein product is CASSPGQENQPQHF.

The rearrangement joins TRBV5-4 to TRBJ2-1; 7 bases are a match to TRBD2. Trimming took 4 bases from V and 0 from J; bases not matched to a gene: 13. The CDR3 covers 18 residues. Germline-derived CDR1 and CDR2 are SGHNT and YYREEE (reference sequence). CDR3 in amino acids: CASSLNPGTTSSYNEQFF. The DNA of the CDR3 is TGTGCCAGCAGCCTCAATCCCGGGACTACGAGCTCCTACAATGAGCAGTTCTTC.

V gene TRBV11-2 combines with J gene TRBJ2-1, with TRBD2 identical over 11 bases. With 6 bases clipped from V and 5 bases from J, the junction kept 3 bases outside the gene matches. CDR1 SGHAT and CDR2 FQNNGV come from the germline V gene. This CDR3 contains 14 residues. The CDR3 is CASSLAGGNNEQFF. CDR3 nucleotide sequence: TGTGCCAGCAGTCTAGCGGGAGGTAACAATGAGCAGTTCTTC.

The chain joins TRBV10-3 to TRBJ2-2; 12 bases align to TRBD2. Germline CDR1 ENHRY, CDR2 SYGVKD. The trim removed 7 bases at V and 7 bases at J, leaving 4 bases unmatched. The CDR3 spans 14 residues. CDR3 bases: TGTGCCATCAAAGGGACTAGCGGGCACGGGGAGCTGTTTTTT. Translating gives CAIKGTSGHGELFF.

This clone was seen a single time. J is TRBJ2-3 and V is TRBV6-2 or TRBV6-3; D is undetermined. Germline lookup yields CDR1 MNHEY and CDR2 SVGEGT. The length of the CDR3 is 14 residues. The V gene lost 5 bases and the J gene lost 3 bases, with 12 bases spanning the gap. CDR3 nucleotide sequence: TGTGCCAGCAGTCCCCTGACACGAACAGATACGCAGTATTTT. Residues: CASSPLTRTDTQYF.

This chain links TRBV5-1 with TRBJ2-1, with TRBD1 matching 9 bases. The J segment lost 5 bases and the V segment lost 3 bases, leaving 6 bases of the junction unmatched. The CDR3 runs to 15 residues. CDR1 is SGHRS and CDR2 is YFSETQ in the germline V gene. The CDR3 nucleotides are TGCGCCAGCAGCTCTACAGGGGGCCCTCACAATGAGCAGTTCTTC. It translates to CASSSTGGPHNEQFF.

This clone was picked up one time. V usage is TRBV28 and J usage is TRBJ1-1, with D possibly matching TRBD1 (6 bases). CDR3 length: 14 amino acids. Germline assignment: CDR1 MDHEN and CDR2 SYDVKM. V lost 5 bases to trimming and J lost 4 bases, with 14 bases between them. The CDR3 region is CASSEGGVGTEAFF. In DNA, the CDR3 is TGTGCCAGCAGTGAAGGGGGGGTCGGCACTGAAGCTTTCTTT.

V is TRBV19 and J is TRBJ1-5, with D uncertain. V gave up 3 bases and J gave up 6 bases, with 6 bases separating them. Germline V gene sequence: CDR1 LNHDA, CDR2 SQIVND (reference sequence). This CDR3 has 12 residues. The CDR3 DNA follows: TGTGCCAGTAGTATCTACGGTCAGCCCCAGCATTTT. Translation gives CASSIYGQPQHF.

The genes are TRBV6-6 and TRBJ1-3; perhaps TRBD1 as D (5 bases). Germline V gene lookup returns CDR1 MNHNY and CDR2 SVGAGI (reference sequence). The V end was cut by 5 bases, the J end by 0 bases, with 20 bases between. This CDR3 has 18 residues. This chain's CDR3 is CASSPLVWGGSSGNTIYF. In DNA form, the CDR3 reads TGTGCCAGCAGTCCCCTGGTTTGGGGCGGAAGCTCTGGAAACACCATATATTTT.

This chain links TRBV4-1 with TRBJ2-1; tentatively, D is TRBD2 (7 bases). The germline CDR1 and CDR2 sequences are MGHRA and YSYEKL. V was cut by 1 base and J by 2 bases, with 9 bases left in between. The CDR3 is 15 residues long. The chain's CDR3 is CASSQGGGAYNEQFF. CDR3 in DNA: TGCGCCAGCAGCCAAGGAGGGGGGGCCTACAATGAGCAGTTCTTC.

The chain carries TRBV24-1 and TRBJ1-2; the D is unclear. CDR1 and CDR2 (germline): KGHDR, SFDVKD. V shed 4 bases and J shed 2 bases, with 10 bases lying between them. There are 14 residues in the CDR3. CDR3 loop: CATSEDTENYGYTF. CDR3 DNA: TGTGCCACCAGTGAGGATACAGAAAACTATGGCTACACCTTC.

This chain links TRBV7-9 with TRBJ1-6; D unresolved. CDR1 is SEHNR, CDR2 FQNEAQ, per germline (reference sequence). This CDR3 contains 16 residues. Trimming removed 5 bases from V and 10 bases from J, with 21 bases in between. In DNA form, the CDR3 reads TGTGCCAGCAGCAGCGCTTTTTGGAATCGCTACTCACCCCTCCACTTT. It encodes CASSSAFWNRYSPLHF.

This clone was observed once. The gene calls are TRBV4-3 and TRBJ2-7; 9 bases match TRBD1. The CDR3 consists of 14 residues. The germline V gene has CDR1 LGHNA and CDR2 YSLEER. The ends lost 5 bases at V and 3 bases at J; junction bases unmatched: 5. DNA for the CDR3: TGCGCCAGCAGCTCCCAGACAGGGGGCTACGAGCAGTACTTC. It codes for CASSSQTGGYEQYF.

The genes are TRBV5-1 and TRBJ1-4, with TRBD1 matching 7 bases. There are 14 residues in the CDR3. V shed 3 bases, J shed 3 bases, and the junction held 2 bases outside the gene matches. Germline assignment: CDR1 SGHRS and CDR2 YFSETQ. The CDR3 here is CASSSGGANEKLFF. The CDR3 coding sequence is TGCGCCAGCAGCTCAGGGGGTGCTAATGAAAAACTGTTTTTT.

This rearrangement joins TRBV24-1 to TRBJ2-5; TRBD2 matches 8 bases. CDR1 KGHDR and CDR2 SFDVKD come from the germline V gene. V trimming: 8 bases; J trimming: 4 bases; junction bases outside the gene matches: 8. The CDR3 totals 14 residues. The CDR3 nucleotides read TGTGCCACCAAAAAAGCGGGAGAGGGAGAGACCCAGTACTTC. Translation: CATKKAGEGETQYF.

The chain links TRBV7-9 to TRBJ1-4; D gene unclear. Germline values: CDR1 SEHNR, CDR2 FQNEAQ (reference sequence). Trimming removed 1 base from V and 4 bases from J, with 7 bases in between. The CDR3 length is 14 residues. In DNA form, the CDR3 reads TGTGCCAGCAGCTTAGGGCACATTAATGAAAAACTGTTTTTT. Its translation: CASSLGHINEKLFF. Full variable domain (remainder filled in from reference TRBV7-9 and TRBJ1-4): DTGVSQNPRHKITKRGQNVTFRCDPISEHNRLYWYRQTLGQGPEFLTYFQNEAQLEKSRLLSDRFSAERPKGSFSTLEIQRTEQGDSAMYLCASSLGHINEKLFFGSGTQLSVL.

The chain recombines TRBV9 with TRBJ2-7, with D tentatively TRBD1 (6 bases). This CDR3 spans 14 amino acids. CDR1 is SGDLS, CDR2 YYNGEE, per germline. V dropped 1 base and J dropped 7 bases, with 15 bases sitting between them. CDR3 residues: CASSVSSGAGEQYF. The DNA of the CDR3 is TGTGCCAGCAGCGTATCATCAGGGGCTGGTGAGCAGTACTTC.

The J gene is TRBJ2-1, the V gene TRBV13; D unresolved. Germline CDR1 PRHDT, CDR2 FYEKMQ (reference sequence). The CDR3 contains 12 residues. Trimming removed 2 bases from V and 7 bases from J, with 6 bases in between. The CDR3 nucleotides are TGTGCCAGCAGCTTACCCCGTAATGAGCAGTTCTTC. Residues: CASSLPRNEQFF.

The V and J genes are TRBV7-6 and TRBJ2-1, with a tentative D call TRBD1 (7 bases). Trimming stripped 5 bases from V and 2 bases from J, with 25 bases between. The CDR3 covers 19 residues. The germline V gene encodes CDR1 SGHVS and CDR2 FNYEAQ. The CDR3 reads CASSLRGRQGTLAYNEQFF. As DNA, the CDR3 is TGTGCCAGCAGCCTCAGGGGGAGGCAGGGTACTCTTGCCTACAATGAGCAGTTCTTC.